The 4 T cell receptor beta chains below were found in one sample sequenced in a study of neurological immune-mediated disorders. TCRdb used MiXCR to reprocess the 5' RACE reads, holding one entry per CDR3 protein. In the table there are tens of thousands of distinct CDR3 sequences, about 5.8% of which are singletons. The source material was CD4+ T cells from blood. These receptors originate from a young woman with multiple sclerosis.

Many counts were recorded for this clonotype. The chain joins TRBV7-9 to TRBJ1-4; TRBD1 is a possible D gene (6 bases). The germline CDR1 and CDR2 sequences are SEHNR and FQNEAQ (reference sequence). This CDR3 contains 16 residues. Trimming cost V 1 base and J 5 bases, with 14 bases left between them. The CDR3 here is CASSLGLGGSNEKLFF. The DNA of the CDR3 is TGTGCCAGCAGCTTAGGGTTGGGGGGCAGCAATGAAAAACTGTTTTTT.

This clonotype was detected ten times or more. The chain joins TRBV18 to TRBJ2-7, with 12 bases lining up with TRBD1. The CDR3 loop spans 13 amino acids. Trimming took 3 bases from V and 13 from J; bases not matched to a gene: 7. Looked up from germline, CDR1 is KGHSH and CDR2 is LQKENI. In DNA form, the CDR3 reads TGTGCCAGCTCACCTCCGGGACAGGGGGCTCTATACGTC. It is translated as CASSPPGQGALYV.

V usage is TRBV19 and J usage is TRBJ1-3, with D perhaps TRBD1 (5 bases). With 7 bases removed from V and 0 bases from J, the gap between germline ends came to 16 bases. Germline V gene data show CDR1 as LNHDA and CDR2 as SQIVND (reference sequence). The CDR3 is 16 amino acids. The CDR3 DNA is TGTGCCAGTAACAGTGGACAAACCTACTCTGGAAACACCATATATTTT. Amino acids: CASNSGQTYSGNTIYF.

Many counts were recorded for this clonotype. The genes are TRBV20-1 and TRBJ1-4; D not resolved. The CDR3 has 14 residues. Germline lookup yields CDR1 DFQATT and CDR2 SNEGSKA (reference sequence). V was shortened by 0 bases and J by 14 bases, with 19 bases between the two germline ends. The DNA for the CDR3 is TGCAGTGCTAGAGATCCAGGACTCGTTTCGGGTCTGTTTTTT. This translates into CSARDPGLVSGLFF.